The rows below give T cell receptor beta chains drawn from one sample of a study of PD-L1 blockade in urothelial cancer. Sequencing used immunoSEQ multiplex PCR; TCRdb keeps in-frame clones, though not all of them. The repertoire consists of about 130,000 clones, with around 85% occurring once and the leading ten covering roughly 3.5%. The sequencing here drew on PBMCs, taken around atezolizumab (anti-PD-L1) treatment. Receptors originate from a man in his forties or fifties with urothelial cancer. The CDR3 runs from the conserved cysteine through the conserved F or W. The D gene is left open where the match is weak. Rows may omit the clone size; those that give it use once, few, many or a size class.

j_gene,v_gene,d_gene,abundance,CDR3aa,CDR3nt
TRBJ2-7,TRBV28,TRBD2,-,CASRGGSSYEQYF,TGTGCCAGCAGGGGCGGGAGTTCCTACGAGCAGTACTTC
TRBJ2-1,TRBV6-1,-,once,CASSDRVNEQFF,TGTGCCAGCAGTGACAGGGTTAATGAGCAGTTCTTC
TRBJ1-1,TRBV30,TRBD1,few,CAWSSQDRANTEAFF,TGTGCCTGGAGCAGCCAGGACAGGGCGAACACTGAAGCTTTCTTT
TRBJ2-3,TRBV5-1,-,once,CASSGGTDPDTQYF,TGCGCCAGCAGCGGGGGGACAGACCCAGATACGCAGTATTTT
TRBJ1-1,TRBV6-1,-,once,CASLQGPTEAFF,TGTGCCAGCCTTCAGGGTCCCACTGAAGCTTTCTTT
TRBJ2-5,TRBV19,-,once,CASSIGLREETQYF,TGTGCCAGTAGTATAGGCCTCAGGGAAGAGACCCAGTACTTC
TRBJ2-7,TRBV4-1,-,few,CASSHAGVGYEQYF,TGCGCCAGCAGCCATGCAGGGGTAGGCTACGAGCAGTACTTC
TRBJ2-1,TRBV27,TRBD2,many,CASSSLSGSMDEQFF,TGTGCCAGCAGTTCGCTAAGCGGGAGTATGGATGAGCAGTTCTTC
TRBJ2-7,TRBV10-3,TRBD2,-,CAITGSGAYEQYF,TGTGCCATCACAGGTAGCGGGGCCTACGAGCAGTACTTC
TRBJ2-7,TRBV10-1,TRBD1,-,CASSEGQENSYEQYF,TGCGCCAGCAGTGAGGGACAGGAGAACTCCTACGAGCAGTACTTC
TRBJ2-7,TRBV7-8,TRBD2,-,CASSLRGSAGEQYF,TGTGCCAGCAGCTTACGCGGGAGTGCGGGGGAGCAGTACTTC
TRBJ2-7,TRBV9,-,-,CASSVAPSRGDEQYF,TGTGCCAGCAGCGTAGCTCCTAGCAGGGGCGACGAGCAGTACTTC
TRBJ2-1,TRBV6-1,TRBD2,-,CASSEMGLAGGSYNEQFF,TGTGCCAGCAGTGAAATGGGACTAGCGGGAGGGTCCTACAATGAGCAGTTCTTC
TRBJ2-7,TRBV7-9,-,once,CASSLTGSQYF,TGTGCCAGCAGCTTAACGGGGTCGCAGTACTTC
TRBJ2-2,TRBV7-3,TRBD1,-,CASSPRRQGVSSGELFF,TGTGCCAGCAGCCCACGACGACAGGGGGTATCATCCGGGGAGCTGTTTTTT
TRBJ2-6,TRBV19,-,once,CASSISGLFISGANVLTF,TGTGCCAGTAGTATCTCTGGACTCTTCATTTCTGGGGCCAACGTCCTGACTTTC
TRBJ1-6,TRBV6-1,TRBD1,-,CASRDRGDSPLHF,TGTGCCAGCAGGGACAGGGGTGATTCACCCCTCCACTTT
TRBJ1-1,TRBV18,-,-,CASSPRLTDYTEAFF,TGTGCCAGCTCACCGCGTCTAACAGATTACACTGAAGCTTTCTTT